This T cell receptor (beta chain) appears in the sequencing data of a study of shared clonotypes between healthy human individuals. Deep-level assay runs were performed. Produced via immunoSEQ multiplex PCR; TCRdb's table is partial and in-frame only. The sample has about 1.4 million clones, around 95% seen once. The germline V gene encodes CDR1 SGHNT and CDR2 YYREEE (reference sequence). The V gene end was trimmed by 4 bases and the J gene end by 4 bases; junction bases not matched to a gene: 7. The CDR3 length is 14 residues. The sample consisted of naive CD4+ T cells sorted from blood. Indicated subset: CD45RA+ positively selected. The J gene is TRBJ2-7, the V gene TRBV5-4; 8 bases are shared with TRBD2. The clonotype originates from a man aged 25 to 40 in good health. As DNA, the CDR3 is TGTGCCAGCAGCGATGAAAGCGGGAGTTACGAGCAGTACTTC. Translating gives CASSDESGSYEQYF.